A selection of T cell receptor beta chains follows, all from one sample in a study of post-analysis software for immune sequencing data. In TCRdb, the PCR reads were re-called with MiXCR into one record per CDR3 protein. Counted here are 700,000 to 800,000 distinct CDR3 sequences, approximately 30% occurring once; the ten biggest clones make up approximately 0.55%. Input material: blood. These receptors were obtained from a girl between 10 and 17 years old with multiple sclerosis. CDR3s include the opening cysteine and the closing phenylalanine or tryptophan. Each record gives: CDR3 protein, CDR3 DNA, D gene, J gene, clone size, V gene. A D gene is named only where the DNA matches it firmly. A row's size may be missing; if present it is once, few, many or a size class.

CDR3aa: CASSTRQGNYGYTF
CDR3nt: TGTGCCAGCAGCACGCGACAGGGGAACTATGGCTACACCTTC
d_gene: TRBD1
j_gene: TRBJ1-2
abundance: .
v_gene: TRBV7-2

CDR3aa: CSARHNMNTEAFF
CDR3nt: TGCAGCGCACGACATAACATGAACACTGAAGCTTTCTTT
d_gene: .
j_gene: TRBJ1-1
abundance: .
v_gene: TRBV29-1

CDR3aa: CASTRQGANYGYTF
CDR3nt: TGTGCCAGCACGCGACAGGGGGCTAACTATGGCTACACCTTC
d_gene: TRBD1
j_gene: TRBJ1-2
abundance: .
v_gene: TRBV4-2

CDR3aa: CASDQGREETQYF
CDR3nt: TGTGCCAGCGATCAGGGCAGGGAAGAGACCCAGTACTTC
d_gene: .
j_gene: TRBJ2-5
abundance: many
v_gene: TRBV7-9

CDR3aa: CASRPRGNEKLFF
CDR3nt: TGTGCCAGCAGACCCCGAGGAAATGAAAAACTGTTTTTT
d_gene: .
j_gene: TRBJ1-4
abundance: .
v_gene: TRBV2

CDR3aa: CASSLDVGDGSYEQYF
CDR3nt: TGTGCCAGCAGTTTAGATGTTGGAGACGGCTCCTACGAGCAGTACTTC
d_gene: .
j_gene: TRBJ2-7
abundance: .
v_gene: TRBV28

CDR3aa: CASSPPDRFYYEQYF
CDR3nt: TGTGCCAGCAGCCCTCCTGACAGGTTTTACTACGAGCAGTACTTC
d_gene: .
j_gene: TRBJ2-7
abundance: .
v_gene: TRBV7-2

CDR3aa: CASSLKLGGTDTQYF
CDR3nt: TGTGCCAGCAGCTTGAAGCTGGGGGGCACAGATACGCAGTATTTT
d_gene: .
j_gene: TRBJ2-3
abundance: .
v_gene: TRBV7-2

CDR3aa: CASSLNLGWGARAYEQYF
CDR3nt: TGTGCCAGCAGCCTCAACTTAGGTTGGGGGGCACGGGCCTACGAGCAGTACTTC
d_gene: .
j_gene: TRBJ2-7
abundance: .
v_gene: TRBV7-2

CDR3aa: CTSSPRGGEYEQYF
CDR3nt: TGTACCAGCAGCCCCCGTGGCGGGGAATACGAGCAGTACTTC
d_gene: .
j_gene: TRBJ2-7
abundance: few
v_gene: TRBV7-2

CDR3aa: CASSRGAGYKQYF
CDR3nt: TGTGCCAGCAGCCGCGGGGCTGGCTACAAGCAGTACTTC
d_gene: .
j_gene: TRBJ2-5
abundance: once
v_gene: TRBV3-1

CDR3aa: CASSYSLYEGAEYEQYF
CDR3nt: TGTGCCAGCAGTTACTCGCTTTATGAAGGGGCTGAATACGAGCAGTACTTC
d_gene: .
j_gene: TRBJ2-7
abundance: few
v_gene: TRBV6-5

CDR3aa: CANSQDRAEAFF
CDR3nt: TGTGCCAACAGCCAGGACAGGGCTGAAGCTTTCTTT
d_gene: TRBD1
j_gene: TRBJ1-1
abundance: .
v_gene: TRBV4-2

CDR3aa: CANSQDLAGAGTQYF
CDR3nt: TGCGCCAACAGCCAAGATCTAGCGGGAGCTGGTACGCAGTATTTT
d_gene: TRBD2
j_gene: TRBJ2-3
abundance: .
v_gene: TRBV4-3

CDR3aa: CASSLITGRTGELFF
CDR3nt: TGCGCCAGCAGCTTGATTACAGGTCGCACCGGGGAGCTGTTTTTT
d_gene: .
j_gene: TRBJ2-2
abundance: .
v_gene: TRBV5-1

CDR3aa: CSARRRLAGARAQETQYF
CDR3nt: TGCAGTGCTAGAAGAAGGCTAGCGGGGGCCCGCGCGCAAGAGACCCAGTACTTC
d_gene: TRBD2
j_gene: TRBJ2-5
abundance: .
v_gene: TRBV20-1

CDR3aa: CASSPSGLVEQYF
CDR3nt: TGTGCCAGCAGTCCATCAGGGTTAGTCGAGCAGTACTTC
d_gene: .
j_gene: TRBJ2-7
abundance: .
v_gene: TRBV12-3/TRBV12-4

CDR3aa: CATTGGPTYYEQYF
CDR3nt: TGTGCCACCACGGGGGGGCCTACCTACTACGAGCAGTACTTC
d_gene: TRBD2
j_gene: TRBJ2-7
abundance: few
v_gene: TRBV28

CDR3aa: CASSQLDRVNNEQFF
CDR3nt: TGTGCCAGCAGTCAATTAGACAGGGTTAACAATGAGCAGTTCTTC
d_gene: TRBD1
j_gene: TRBJ2-1
abundance: .
v_gene: TRBV28

CDR3aa: CASSSGTRSTDTQYF
CDR3nt: TGTGCCAGCAGTTCCGGGACCCGTAGCACAGATACGCAGTATTTT
d_gene: .
j_gene: TRBJ2-3
abundance: few
v_gene: TRBV28

CDR3aa: CASSPGQSGEPQHF
CDR3nt: TGTGCCAGCTCACCGGGACAGTCGGGTGAGCCCCAGCATTTT
d_gene: TRBD1
j_gene: TRBJ1-5
abundance: .
v_gene: TRBV18

CDR3aa: CASWGPTPVLSYEQYF
CDR3nt: TGTGCCAGCTGGGGACCCACCCCGGTTCTGTCCTACGAGCAGTACTTC
d_gene: .
j_gene: TRBJ2-7
abundance: few
v_gene: TRBV6-1

CDR3aa: CASSSLGTEAFF
CDR3nt: TGCGCCAGCAGCTCCCTTGGGACTGAAGCTTTCTTT
d_gene: .
j_gene: TRBJ1-1
abundance: few
v_gene: TRBV5-1

CDR3aa: CASSQDPVTGELFF
CDR3nt: TGCGCCAGCAGCCAAGATCCGGTCACCGGGGAGCTGTTTTTT
d_gene: .
j_gene: TRBJ2-2
abundance: .
v_gene: TRBV4-3

CDR3aa: CSARDLAGFDTQYF
CDR3nt: TGCAGTGCTAGAGATCTAGCGGGGTTTGATACGCAGTATTTT
d_gene: TRBD2
j_gene: TRBJ2-3
abundance: few
v_gene: TRBV20-1

CDR3aa: CATSDGVAGVNNEQFF
CDR3nt: TGTGCCACCAGTGACGGTGTAGCGGGGGTTAACAATGAGCAGTTCTTC
d_gene: TRBD2
j_gene: TRBJ2-1
abundance: many
v_gene: TRBV24-1

CDR3aa: CAITSGSYNEQFF
CDR3nt: TGTGCCATCACTAGCGGCTCCTACAATGAGCAGTTCTTC
d_gene: TRBD2
j_gene: TRBJ2-1
abundance: many
v_gene: TRBV10-3

CDR3aa: CASSSPTRDSQRYEQYF
CDR3nt: TGTGCCAGCAGTTCGCCCACACGGGACTCTCAACGCTACGAGCAGTACTTC
d_gene: .
j_gene: TRBJ2-7
abundance: many
v_gene: TRBV28

CDR3aa: CSAGGQDYSNQPQHF
CDR3nt: TGCAGTGCTGGGGGACAGGATTATAGCAATCAGCCCCAGCATTTT
d_gene: TRBD1
j_gene: TRBJ1-5
abundance: few
v_gene: TRBV20-1

CDR3aa: CSVDWDRGSETQYF
CDR3nt: TGCAGCGTTGATTGGGACAGGGGGTCAGAGACCCAGTACTTC
d_gene: TRBD1
j_gene: TRBJ2-5
abundance: few
v_gene: TRBV29-1

CDR3aa: CASSFVGPYGYTF
CDR3nt: TGTGCCAGCAGTTTTGTGGGGCCCTATGGCTACACCTTC
d_gene: .
j_gene: TRBJ1-2
abundance: many
v_gene: TRBV12-3/TRBV12-4

CDR3aa: CANSYLLETQYF
CDR3nt: TGTGCCAACAGTTATCTGTTGGAGACCCAGTACTTC
d_gene: .
j_gene: TRBJ2-5
abundance: .
v_gene: TRBV6-6